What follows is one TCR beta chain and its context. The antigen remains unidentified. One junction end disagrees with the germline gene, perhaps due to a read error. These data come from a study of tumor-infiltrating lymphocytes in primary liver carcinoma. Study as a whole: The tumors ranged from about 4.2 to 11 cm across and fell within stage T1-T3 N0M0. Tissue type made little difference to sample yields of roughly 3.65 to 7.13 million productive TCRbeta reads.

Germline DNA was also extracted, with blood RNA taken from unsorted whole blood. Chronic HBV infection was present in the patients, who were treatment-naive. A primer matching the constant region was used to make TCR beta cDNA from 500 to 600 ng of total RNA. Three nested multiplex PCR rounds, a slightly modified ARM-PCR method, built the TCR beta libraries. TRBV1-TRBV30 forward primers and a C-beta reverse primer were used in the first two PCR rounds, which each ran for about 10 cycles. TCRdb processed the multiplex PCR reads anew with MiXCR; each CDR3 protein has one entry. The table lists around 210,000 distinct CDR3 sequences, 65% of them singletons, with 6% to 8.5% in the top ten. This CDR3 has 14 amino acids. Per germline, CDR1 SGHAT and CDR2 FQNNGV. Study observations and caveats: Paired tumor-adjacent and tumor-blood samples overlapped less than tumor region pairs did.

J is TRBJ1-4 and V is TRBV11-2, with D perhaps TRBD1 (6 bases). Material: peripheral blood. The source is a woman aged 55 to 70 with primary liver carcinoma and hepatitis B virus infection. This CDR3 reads CVSVAGATNEKLSF. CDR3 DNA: TGTGTCAGTGTCGCGGGGGCAACTAATGAAAAACTGTCTTTT.